The 29 T cell receptor beta chains below come from one sample, sequenced in a study of beta chain features in type 1 diabetes (dated by TCRdb to between 2017 and 2018). Libraries came from the immunoSEQ multiplex PCR assay. All of the isolated RNA was reverse transcribed with the High Capacity cDNA Reverse Transcription Kit, so expressed TCRB transcripts were sequenced. In TCRdb, the immuneACCESS table is reduced to in-frame sequences with V and J assigned. These tables do not hold every clone; where another copy was compared, an unresolved V gene accounts for under half, and the others remain unexplained. The sample data list around 500,000 clones, and 10% to 12% of these were observed just once. Approximately 0.045% of the sample goes to the ten largest clones. Material: naive CD4+ T cells from blood. The cell subset or site label on this specimen signifies: true naive CD4+ T cells. All receptors come from a young woman in good health.

Worth noting for this clone: Different DNA sequences within this sample yield the same CDR3. The rearrangement joins TRBV29-1 to TRBJ2-5, with TRBD2 matching 9 bases. CDR1 and CDR2 from the germline V gene are SQVTM and ANQGSEA. The CDR3 length is 14 residues. V lost 4 bases to trimming and J lost 2 bases; unmatched junction nucleotides: 5. CDR3 in DNA: TGCAGCGTTGGAGCGGGGGGTCAACAAGAGACCCAGTACTTC. Encoded protein: CSVGAGGQQETQYF.

This clone turned up a few times. The rearrangement uses TRBV18 and TRBJ2-3; D possibly corresponds to TRBD2 (6 bases). The CDR3 contains 16 residues. Per germline, CDR1 KGHSH and CDR2 LQKENI. Trimming took off 3 bases at V and 0 bases at J, with 13 bases between the two ends. The CDR3 bases are TGTGCCAGCTCACCCTACGGACTAACTAGCACAGATACGCAGTATTTT. Translating gives CASSPYGLTSTDTQYF.

This clone came up a few times. This rearrangement joins TRBV9 to TRBJ2-1; D not resolved. CDR1 and CDR2 (germline): SGDLS, YYNGEE. This CDR3 has 16 residues. V lost 0 bases, J lost 0 bases, and 10 bases lay in between. CDR3 DNA sequence: TGTGCCAGCAGCGTAGTTTGGGCCAGCTCCTACAATGAGCAGTTCTTC. Its protein product is CASSVVWASSYNEQFF. The whole variable domain, remainder taken from reference TRBV9 and TRBJ2-1, is DSGVTQTPKHLITATGQRVTLRCSPRSGDLSVYWYQQSLDQGLQFLIQYYNGEERAKGNILERFSAQQFPDLHSELNLSSLELGDSALYFCASSVVWASSYNEQFFGPGTRLTVL.

This chain uses TRBV9 with TRBJ1-2; 9 positions match TRBD1. Germline CDR1 and CDR2: SGDLS and YYNGEE. V trimming: 4 bases; J trimming: 6 bases; junction bases outside the gene matches: 7. The CDR3 length is 14 residues. The CDR3 DNA sequence: TGTGCCAGCAGCTCCCGGACAGGGGTAAATGGCTACACCTTC. Residues: CASSSRTGVNGYTF.

The sample holds a few counts of this clone. The chain joins TRBV2 to TRBJ2-5, with 9 bases that match TRBD1. Germline-derived CDR1 and CDR2 are SNHLY and FYNNEI. This CDR3 has 14 residues. Trimming at V came to 10 bases and at J to 1 base, leaving 7 bases not matched to a gene. CDR3 sequence reads: CATFQDRGQETQYF. CDR3 coding DNA: TGTGCCACCTTCCAGGACAGGGGCCAAGAGACCCAGTACTTC.

The genes are TRBV14 and TRBJ2-2; D unresolved. V was shortened by 1 base and J by 7 bases, with 16 bases between the two germline ends. The CDR3 length is 16 residues. CDR1 and CDR2 from the germline V gene are SGHDN and FVKESK. This chain's CDR3 is CASSQVRQAWSGELFF. Here the CDR3 DNA reads TGTGCCAGCAGCCAAGTAAGGCAGGCCTGGAGCGGGGAGCTGTTTTTT.

The sample holds a few counts of this clone. The gene calls are TRBV30 and TRBJ2-1; D is possibly TRBD1 (6 bases). The CDR3 has 12 amino acids. The V end lost 4 bases, the J end lost 10 bases, and 14 bases lay between the germline ends. CDR1 GTSNPN and CDR2 SVGIG come from the germline V gene (reference sequence). CDR3 in amino acids: CAWTRQAKEQFF. CDR3 bases: TGTGCCTGGACCAGACAGGCAAAAGAGCAGTTCTTC. Looking up the rest from reference TRBV30 and TRBJ2-1 gives the full variable domain: SQTIHQWPATLVQPVGSPLSLECTVEGTSNPNLYWYRQAAGRGLQLLFYSVGIGQISSEVPQNLSASRPQDRQFILSSKKLLLSDSGFYLCAWTRQAKEQFFGPGTRLTVL.

The genes are TRBV11-2 and TRBJ2-5; maybe TRBD2 (5 bases). The CDR3 is 13 amino acids. Trimming took off 8 bases at V and 2 bases at J, with 12 bases between the two ends. Germline-derived CDR1 and CDR2 are SGHAT and FQNNGV. Here the CDR3 reads CASGTGMQETQYF. The DNA of the CDR3 is TGTGCCAGCGGAACGGGGATGCAAGAGACCCAGTACTTC. The full variable domain, rest sourced from reference TRBV11-2 and TRBJ2-5, is EAGVAQSPRYKIIEKRQSVAFWCNPISGHATLYWYQQILGQGPKLLIQFQNNGVVDDSQLPKDRFSAERLKGVDSTLKIQPAKLEDSAVYLCASGTGMQETQYFGPGTRLLVL.

The table lists this clone with a few counts. The V call is TRBV7-9, the J call TRBJ2-5; D is ambiguous. The CDR3 sequence is 13 residues long. Germline loops: CDR1 SEHNR, CDR2 FQNEAQ (reference sequence). V was trimmed by 5 bases and J by 5 bases, leaving 12 bases between them. The CDR3 region has the DNA TGTGCCAGCAGCCGAGGACCCTATGAGACCCAGTACTTC. This codes for CASSRGPYETQYF.

This clone has more than one count but fewer than ten. This chain links TRBV7-2 with TRBJ2-6; D is undetermined. The CDR3 contains 15 residues. V gave up 6 bases and J gave up 4 bases, with 13 bases separating them. Germline V CDR1 and CDR2: SGHTA, FQGNSA. CDR3 sequence: CASSTLRNGANVLTF. Written as DNA, the CDR3 is TGTGCCAGCAGTACTCTCAGAAACGGGGCCAACGTCCTGACTTTC.

Only a few counts were recorded for this clone. The chain has TRBV29-1 and TRBJ2-3; D not resolved. CDR1 SQVTM and CDR2 ANQGSEA come from the germline V gene. The germline V and J ends were trimmed by 4 bases and 1 base, with 9 bases remaining between them. There are 13 residues in the CDR3. The CDR3 DNA sequence: TGCAGCGTTGCCCCTCAGGGCACAGATACGCAGTATTTT. It specifies CSVAPQGTDTQYF.

This clone was picked up a small number of times. Distinct nucleotide sequences in the sample also encode this CDR3. J is TRBJ2-2 and V is TRBV29-1; no firm D call. The ends were cut back, 4 bases at V and 0 bases at J, with 9 bases in the middle. There are 14 residues in the CDR3. CDR1 SQVTM and CDR2 ANQGSEA come from the germline V gene. The DNA of the CDR3 is TGCAGCGTTGCCGGCGGACCGAACACCGGGGAGCTGTTTTTT. Its translation: CSVAGGPNTGELFF.

This clone has more than one count but fewer than ten. The chain uses TRBV2 and TRBJ2-5; 7 positions agree with TRBD1. The CDR3 length is 14 residues. V shed 6 bases and J 6 bases; nucleotides not matched to a gene: 10. CDR1 is SNHLY, CDR2 FYNNEI, per germline. The CDR3 DNA is TGTGCCAGCAGAAGGGGGCTAGCTAGAAAGACCCAGTACTTC. Its protein product is CASRRGLARKTQYF.

This clone occurred a few times. The CDR3 spells CASSARQGGSSPLHF. The CDR3 nucleotides are TGTGCCAGCAGCGCCCGACAGGGAGGGAGTTCACCCCTCCACTTT. The chain carries TRBV9 and TRBJ1-6, with TRBD1 matching over 7 bases. CDR3 length: 15 amino acids. Germline V gene data show CDR1 as SGDLS and CDR2 as YYNGEE. V lost 3 bases and J lost 9; bases outside the gene matches: 9.

This sequence joins TRBV4-3 and TRBJ1-3, with D possibly matching TRBD1 (5 bases). Germline assignment: CDR1 LGHNA and CDR2 YSLEER. The CDR3 has 16 residues. The V end lost 4 bases, the J end lost 4 bases, and 17 bases lay between the germline ends. The CDR3, as DNA: TGCGCCAGCAGCCGAGCGGGCGGGGCCCTCGGAAACACCATATATTTT. Translated, it gives CASSRAGGALGNTIYF.

This chain links TRBV2 with TRBJ2-7; tentatively, D is TRBD1 or TRBD2 (6 bases each). The CDR3 sequence is 13 residues long. V gave up 7 bases and J gave up 2 bases, with 12 bases separating them. The V gene's germline CDR1 is SNHLY and CDR2 FYNNEI. The CDR3 is CASKGGGTYEQYF. DNA for the CDR3: TGTGCCAGCAAAGGAGGGGGAACCTACGAGCAGTACTTC.

The rearrangement links TRBV7-6 to TRBJ1-1; a possible D gene is TRBD1 (6 bases). The CDR3 spans 15 residues. Germline V gene data show CDR1 as SGHVS and CDR2 as FNYEAQ. The V end was cut by 3 bases, the J end by 0 bases, with 11 bases between. The CDR3 loop reads CASSFMGQLNTEAFF. The CDR3 region has the DNA TGTGCCAGCAGCTTTATGGGACAATTGAACACTGAAGCTTTCTTT.

The genes are TRBV11-2 and TRBJ2-1, with 12 bases aligning to TRBD2. There are 15 residues in the CDR3. Trimming removed 4 bases from V and 6 bases from J; junction bases left unmatched: 4. The germline CDR1 and CDR2 sequences are SGHAT and FQNNGV. The CDR3 DNA reads TGTGCCAGCAGCTCGACTAGCGGGAGCCTCAATGAGCAGTTCTTC. Amino acids: CASSSTSGSLNEQFF.

This clone was counted a few times. V usage is TRBV15 and J usage is TRBJ2-7, with D possibly matching TRBD1 (6 bases). The V gene's germline CDR1 is LNHNV and CDR2 YYDKDF (reference sequence). CDR3 length: 14 amino acids. V was trimmed by 3 bases and J by 6 bases, leaving 15 bases between them. The CDR3 here is CATSSGQHTGEQYF. The CDR3 nucleotides read TGTGCCACCAGCAGCGGACAGCACACTGGCGAGCAGTACTTC.

This clone was counted a few times. This chain links TRBV7-2 with TRBJ1-5, with TRBD1 matching 8 bases. CDR3 length: 16 amino acids. V shed 5 bases and J 1 base; nucleotides not matched to a gene: 7. Germline V gene sequence: CDR1 SGHTA, CDR2 FQGNSA. The CDR3 here is CASSRTGMWSNQPQHF. The DNA for the CDR3 is TGTGCCAGCAGCAGGACAGGGATGTGGAGCAATCAGCCCCAGCATTTT.

This clone was seen more than once but under ten times. V gene TRBV29-1 combines with J gene TRBJ1-1; D not resolved. V gave up 8 bases and J gave up 1 base, with 11 bases separating them. The V gene's germline CDR1 is SQVTM and CDR2 ANQGSEA. There are 12 residues in the CDR3. CDR3 sequence reads: CSTMWGNTEAFF. The CDR3 DNA reads TGCAGCACCATGTGGGGGAACACTGAAGCTTTCTTT.

This chain connects TRBV5-6 to TRBJ1-5; TRBD1 aligns across 8 bases. Germline lookup yields CDR1 SGHDT and CDR2 YYEEEE. CDR3 length: 15 amino acids. The trim removed 5 bases at V and 4 bases at J, leaving 8 bases unmatched. CDR3 bases: TGTGCCAGCAGACTAGGACAGGGACCGAATCAGCCCCAGCATTTT. Translating gives CASRLGQGPNQPQHF.

This clone was counted only a few times. The V call is TRBV6-5, the J call TRBJ2-7; D gene uncertain. The CDR3 runs to 14 residues. The germline CDR1 and CDR2 sequences are MNHEY and SVGAGI. The V end was cut by 2 bases, the J end by 2 bases, with 10 bases between. The CDR3 sequence is CASSYKDGPYEQYF. CDR3 coding DNA: TGTGCCAGCAGTTACAAGGACGGACCCTACGAGCAGTACTTC.

This chain joins TRBV30 and TRBJ1-4; D gene ambiguous. Trimming removed 4 bases from V and 4 bases from J, with 7 bases in between. The CDR3 consists of 12 residues. Germline lookup yields CDR1 GTSNPN and CDR2 SVGIG (reference sequence). The CDR3 reads CAWTKLNEKLFF. Written as DNA, the CDR3 is TGTGCCTGGACAAAACTTAATGAAAAACTGTTTTTT. The whole variable domain, filled in from reference TRBV30 and TRBJ1-4, reads SQTIHQWPATLVQPVGSPLSLECTVEGTSNPNLYWYRQAAGRGLQLLFYSVGIGQISSEVPQNLSASRPQDRQFILSSKKLLLSDSGFYLCAWTKLNEKLFFGSGTQLSVL.

The chain uses TRBV7-2 and TRBJ1-2; D is uncertain. Trimming removed 1 base at V and 4 bases at J, with 4 bases between. The CDR3 consists of 12 residues. The V gene's germline CDR1 is SGHTA and CDR2 FQGNSA. In DNA, the CDR3 is TGTGCCAGCAGCTTAGTGGGCTATGGCTACACCTTC. This translates into CASSLVGYGYTF.

This chain uses TRBV4-3 with TRBJ1-3; a weak D match, TRBD1 (6 bases). The CDR3 runs to 19 residues. Trimming cost V 0 bases and J 4 bases, with 22 bases left between them. Germline CDR1 and CDR2: LGHNA and YSLEER. CDR3: CASSQDWMTRGFTGNTIYF. The CDR3 nucleotides are TGCGCCAGCAGCCAAGATTGGATGACCAGGGGTTTTACGGGAAACACCATATATTTT.

In nucleotides, the CDR3 is TGTGCCAGCAGCCAAAACCCCGGGCGGCCCACCGGGGAGCTGTTTTTT. Translating gives CASSQNPGRPTGELFF. The chain joins TRBV4-2 to TRBJ2-2; D call uncertain. The germline V and J ends were trimmed by 2 bases and 4 bases, with 14 bases remaining between them. This CDR3 spans 16 amino acids. Germline values: CDR1 LGHNA, CDR2 YNFKEQ.

This chain links TRBV20-1 with TRBJ2-1; TRBD2 is a possible D gene (6 bases). Germline V CDR1 and CDR2: DFQATT, SNEGSKA (reference sequence). The CDR3 length is 11 residues. Trimming took 6 bases from V and 10 from J, leaving 13 bases between them. CDR3 amino acids: CSAPSVREQFF. The CDR3, as DNA: TGCAGTGCACCTAGCGTACGCGAGCAGTTCTTC.

V gene TRBV9 combines with J gene TRBJ2-7; tentatively, D is TRBD1 or TRBD2 (5 bases each). The germline V gene encodes CDR1 SGDLS and CDR2 YYNGEE. CDR3 length equals 15 residues. V lost 1 base to trimming and J lost 2 bases, with 13 bases between them. DNA of the CDR3: TGTGCCAGCAGCGTACAGGGAGCCGTCCCCTACGAGCAGTACTTC. It codes for CASSVQGAVPYEQYF.